In this sample, the clone carrying this T cell receptor (beta chain) turned up a few times. Libraries were prepared by immunoSEQ multiplex PCR; TCRdb keeps only in-frame clonotypes and omits some of them. Of 200,000 to 250,000 clones listed, roughly 88% are singletons. This sample is drawn from a study of blood T cell repertoires in COVID-19. About the research overall: Sites across the United States, Italy and Spain contributed samples from acute and convalescent COVID-19.

This CDR3 is 14 amino acids long. CDR1 and CDR2 from the germline V gene are SGHVS and FNYEAQ. With 5 bases clipped from V and 15 bases from J, the junction kept 11 bases outside the gene matches. Sequencing used PBMCs or T cells enriched from blood (not recorded which). The chain employs TRBV7-6 and TRBJ1-4; TRBD1 matches 11 bases. The sequence was obtained from a woman aged 45 to 65 with acute COVID-19. The CDR3 sequence: CASSRPGTGGKVFF. CDR3 bases: TGTGCCAGCAGCCGTCCCGGGACAGGGGGAAAGGTGTTTTTT. Drawing the rest from reference TRBV7-6 and TRBJ1-4, the complete variable domain is GAGVSQSPRYKVTKRGQDVALRCDPISGHVSLYWYRQALGQGPEFLTYFNYEAQQDKSGLPNDRFSAERPEGSISTLTIQRTEQRDSAMYRCASSRPGTGGKVFFGSGTQLSVL.